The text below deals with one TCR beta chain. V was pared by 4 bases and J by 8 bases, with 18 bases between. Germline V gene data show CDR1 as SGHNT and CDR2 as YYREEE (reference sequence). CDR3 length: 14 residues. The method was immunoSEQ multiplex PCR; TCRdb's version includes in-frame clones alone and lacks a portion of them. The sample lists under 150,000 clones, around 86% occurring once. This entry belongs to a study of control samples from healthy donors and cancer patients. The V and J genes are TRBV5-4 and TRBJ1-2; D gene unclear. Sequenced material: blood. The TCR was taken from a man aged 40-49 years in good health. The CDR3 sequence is CASSRSLRGEGYTF. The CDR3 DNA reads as TGTGCCAGCAGCCGGTCTCTACGGGGAGAGGGCTACACCTTC. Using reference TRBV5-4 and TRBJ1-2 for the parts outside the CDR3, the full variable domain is ETGVTQSPTHLIKTRGQQVTLRCSSQSGHNTVSWYQQALGQGPQFIFQYYREEENGRGNFPPRFSGLQFPNYSSELNVNALELDDSALYLCASSRSLRGEGYTFGSGTRLTVV.